A selection of T cell receptor beta chains follows, all from one sample in a study of T-cell reconstitution after alpha-beta-depleted transplantation in children. One entry per CDR3 protein results from TCRdb running MiXCR on the PCR reads. The table has about 250,000 distinct CDR3 sequences, more than 20% seen once; the top ten hold around 4.8%. The sample was PBMCs, mostly from graft donor cells, taken 360 days after TCRalphabeta/CD19-depleted stem cell transplant. The receptor set was obtained from a female patient between 2 and 15 years old who had a stem cell transplant for congenital amegakaryocytic thrombocytopenia, so the T cells may come from the graft donor. The CDR3 runs from the conserved cysteine through the conserved F or W. Each record gives: V gene, clone size, J gene, D gene, CDR3 DNA, CDR3 protein. D genes are given only for firm matches. Rows may omit the clone size; those that give it use once, few, many or a size class.

TRBV5-1	NA	TRBJ1-2	NA	TGCGCCAGCAGCGTAGGGGGAGCCTATGGCTACACCTTC	CASSVGGAYGYTF
TRBV15	many	TRBJ2-4	TRBD1	TGTGCCACCAGCAGACAACCGGGACAGGGTCAAAACATTCAGTACTTC	CATSRQPGQGQNIQYF
TRBV7-2	few	TRBJ2-5	NA	TGTGCCAGCAGCATTGACTGGGCCGGGGAGACCCAGTACTTC	CASSIDWAGETQYF
TRBV4-3	few	TRBJ2-2	TRBD1	TGCGCCAGCAGCTACGACAGGGCCCCCGGGGAGCTGTTTTTT	CASSYDRAPGELFF
TRBV7-2	many	TRBJ1-1	NA	TGTGCCAGCAGCTTAGGTCGGGGAAACACTGAAGCTTTCTTT	CASSLGRGNTEAFF
TRBV12-3/TRBV12-4	many	TRBJ1-2	TRBD1	TGTGCCAGCAGTCAGGAGACAGGGTATCATGGCTACACCTTC	CASSQETGYHGYTF
TRBV11-2	few	TRBJ2-7	NA	TGTGCCAGCAGCTTAGTCGGCAATTACGAGCAGTACTTC	CASSLVGNYEQYF
TRBV4-2	few	TRBJ2-7	TRBD1	TGTGCCAGCAGCCAAGAGTGGACAGGGTACATCTACGAGCAGTACTTC	CASSQEWTGYIYEQYF
TRBV4-1	NA	TRBJ1-3	NA	TGCGCCAGCAGCCAAGTTGGACGGCGAAACACCATATATTTT	CASSQVGRRNTIYF
TRBV11-3	few	TRBJ2-2	NA	TGTGCCAGCAGGTCTTGGGGCGGGGAGCTGTTTTTT	CASRSWGGELFF
TRBV4-2	NA	TRBJ1-2	TRBD1	TGTGCCAGCAGCCAAACAGGGGAGAGGAACTATGGCTACACCTTC	CASSQTGERNYGYTF
TRBV6-1	NA	TRBJ1-5	TRBD1	TGTGCCAGCAGTCCTACCGGGACAGTAAATCAGCCCCAGCATTTT	CASSPTGTVNQPQHF
TRBV7-2	few	TRBJ2-1	TRBD2	TGTGCCAGCAGTTCCGGACTAGCGGGTAGTGAGCAGTTCTTC	CASSSGLAGSEQFF
TRBV4-1	NA	TRBJ1-1	NA	TGCGCCAGCAGCCAAGACGCCACGGCCGGGACTGAAGCTTTCTTT	CASSQDATAGTEAFF
TRBV28	NA	TRBJ2-5	TRBD1	TGTGCCAGCAGTCCATGGACAGGGGGCGAACAAGAGACCCAGTACTTC	CASSPWTGGEQETQYF
TRBV6-2/TRBV6-3	NA	TRBJ2-4	NA	TGTGCCACCCGAACCTCGCATCTTAAAAACATTCAGTACTTC	CATRTSHLKNIQYF
TRBV5-1	NA	TRBJ2-2	TRBD2	TGCGCCAGCAGCTCTAGGACTAGCGGGAGTCCCGGGGAGCTGTTTTTT	CASSSRTSGSPGELFF
TRBV29-1	once	TRBJ1-1	NA	TGCAGCGTTGAAAGCAGGCTTTCGAACACTGAAGCTTTCTTT	CSVESRLSNTEAFF
TRBV7-8	few	TRBJ2-4	NA	TGTGCCAGCAGCTTAAGCCCCCAGGTCGAACACATTCAGTACTTC	CASSLSPQVEHIQYF
TRBV11-1	NA	TRBJ2-5	NA	TGTGCCAGCGCGGTGGAGACCCAGTACTTC	CASAVETQYF
TRBV15	NA	TRBJ1-3	NA	TGTGCCACCAGCCATCGGGAGCGTGGAAACACCATATATTTT	CATSHRERGNTIYF
TRBV24-1	NA	TRBJ2-5	NA	TGTGCCACCAGTGCATTCACACGACCCGGGACGGCAGAGACCCAGTACTTC	CATSAFTRPGTAETQYF
TRBV27	few	TRBJ2-2	NA	TGTGCCAGCAGTTCCCCTCGTGGGGAGCTGTTTTTT	CASSSPRGELFF
TRBV10-3	few	TRBJ2-7	TRBD2	TGTGCCATCAGTGAGGGACTAGCGGGGTGGGGGATATCCTACGAGCAGTACTTC	CAISEGLAGWGISYEQYF
TRBV19	few	TRBJ1-5	TRBD1	TGTGCCAGTAGCTCACCGTTCAGGACAGGGGACAGCAATCAGCCCCAGCATTTT	CASSSPFRTGDSNQPQHF
TRBV20-1	few	TRBJ1-1	NA	TGCAGTGCTAAATCTGGAGAGAACACTGAAGCTTTCTTT	CSAKSGENTEAFF
TRBV7-2	NA	TRBJ2-5	TRBD2	TGTGCCAGCAGCTTAGGCGGGGGGGCTGGAGAGACCCAGTACTTC	CASSLGGGAGETQYF
TRBV7-9	NA	TRBJ1-2	NA	TGTGCCAGCACCAACGGGAACTATGGCTACACCTTC	CASTNGNYGYTF
TRBV5-6	NA	TRBJ2-1	TRBD2	TGTGCCAGCAGCTGGGGTAGTAGCGGGCCCGGAGCGTTCTTC	CASSWGSSGPGAFF
TRBV4-2	NA	TRBJ1-5	TRBD1	TGTGCCAGCAGCCAAGATTGGGGACAGGTCAATCAGCCCCAGCATTTT	CASSQDWGQVNQPQHF
TRBV12-3/TRBV12-4	few	TRBJ2-1	NA	TGTGCCAGCAGTCCGCTAAGGGGTGATGAGCAGTTCTTC	CASSPLRGDEQFF
TRBV6-5	NA	TRBJ2-1	TRBD2	TGTGCCAGCAGTCCGGGACTAACAAGCTCCTACAATGAGCAGTTCTTC	CASSPGLTSSYNEQFF
TRBV20-1	NA	TRBJ2-3	NA	TGCAGTGCTAGCCGGGGGACTAGCACAGATACGCAGTATTTT	CSASRGTSTDTQYF
TRBV10-3	NA	TRBJ1-6	TRBD1	TGTGCCATCAGGAAGGGACAGGGGGACTCACCCCTCCACTTT	CAIRKGQGDSPLHF
TRBV28	few	TRBJ1-2	NA	TGTGCCAGCAGCCCTTTCCCCATCGGTTATGGCTACACCTTC	CASSPFPIGYGYTF
TRBV4-1	NA	TRBJ2-4	NA	TGCGCCAGCAGCCAAGATCGGAGGGACTGGGGAAACATTCAGTACTTC	CASSQDRRDWGNIQYF
TRBV5-1	NA	TRBJ2-5	TRBD1	TGCGCCAGCAGCAAAACGACAGGGAAACTACAAGAGACCCAGTACTTC	CASSKTTGKLQETQYF
TRBV14	few	TRBJ2-6	NA	TGTGCCAGCAGCCAATACCGAACTACTGGGGCCAACGTCCTGACTTTC	CASSQYRTTGANVLTF
TRBV10-3	many	TRBJ2-1	TRBD2	TGTGCCATCAGTGAGGCGCTAGCGGCTCCCCTTCCCCATGAGCAGTTCTTC	CAISEALAAPLPHEQFF
TRBV4-1	many	TRBJ1-1	NA	TGCGCCAGCAGCCAAGGAAGGAACTTAGAAGCTTTCTTT	CASSQGRNLEAFF
TRBV20-1	NA	TRBJ1-6	NA	TGCAGTGCGGGAGGACAGCGGTATAATTCACCCCTCCACTTT	CSAGGQRYNSPLHF
TRBV3-1	many	TRBJ1-3	TRBD1	TGTGCCAGCAGCCAACGGGACAGGACTTGGGGAAACACCATATATTTT	CASSQRDRTWGNTIYF
TRBV11-2	many	TRBJ2-7	TRBD2	TGTGCCAGCAGCGTAGGGACTAGCGGGAGGACATCTTCCTACGAGCAGTACTTC	CASSVGTSGRTSSYEQYF
TRBV5-1	few	TRBJ2-5	TRBD2	TGCGCCAGCAGCCCCATCCGGGGGGAAGAGACCCAGTACTTC	CASSPIRGEETQYF
TRBV7-9	few	TRBJ2-7	NA	TGTGCCAGCAGCTTACAGGAAACGGGCGAGCAGTACTTC	CASSLQETGEQYF
TRBV20-1	NA	TRBJ2-2	NA	TGCAGTGCTAGTAAACTAGTCAGTGGCGGGGAGCTGTTTTTT	CSASKLVSGGELFF
TRBV5-1	many	TRBJ2-7	NA	TGCGCCAGCAGCACCCAAGGACAAGAGCAGTACTTC	CASSTQGQEQYF
TRBV28	many	TRBJ2-2	NA	TGTGCCAGCAGTTTAGGGGGGGCTACCGGGGAGCTGTTTTTT	CASSLGGATGELFF
TRBV2	few	TRBJ2-7	NA	TGTGCCAGCAGTGAACGGGGACTGGGCTTCTACGAGCAGTACTTC	CASSERGLGFYEQYF
TRBV4-3	few	TRBJ2-7	TRBD1	TGCGCCAGCAGCCAAATTCCGGGACAGGGCTACGAGCAGTACTTC	CASSQIPGQGYEQYF
TRBV4-1	NA	TRBJ1-3	NA	TGCGCCAGCAGCCAAAGATGGGCGATCTCTGGAAACACCATATATTTT	CASSQRWAISGNTIYF
TRBV27	few	TRBJ2-7	TRBD2	TGTGCCAGCAGTGGGGTATTCGGGAGGGCCTTTGCTGAGCAGTACTTC	CASSGVFGRAFAEQYF
TRBV4-2	few	TRBJ2-5	NA	TGTGCCAGCAGCCGGATAGGTGGAGGCCGGTACGGAGAGACCCAGTACTTC	CASSRIGGGRYGETQYF
TRBV25-1	once	TRBJ2-5	TRBD1	TGTGCCAGCAGTGAAGAGGGACAGGGAACGACCCAGTACTTC	CASSEEGQGTTQYF
TRBV15	few	TRBJ1-5	NA	TGTGCCACCAGCAGAGATGTCGGAGGCCATCAGCCCCAGCATTTT	CATSRDVGGHQPQHF
TRBV11-2	NA	TRBJ2-1	NA	TGTGCCAGCAGCTTAGATTGGTCTAGCTCCTACAATGAGCAGTTCTTC	CASSLDWSSSYNEQFF
TRBV2	NA	TRBJ2-3	NA	TGTGCCAGCCTACGTATGAGTATGCCAGATACGCAGTATTTT	CASLRMSMPDTQYF